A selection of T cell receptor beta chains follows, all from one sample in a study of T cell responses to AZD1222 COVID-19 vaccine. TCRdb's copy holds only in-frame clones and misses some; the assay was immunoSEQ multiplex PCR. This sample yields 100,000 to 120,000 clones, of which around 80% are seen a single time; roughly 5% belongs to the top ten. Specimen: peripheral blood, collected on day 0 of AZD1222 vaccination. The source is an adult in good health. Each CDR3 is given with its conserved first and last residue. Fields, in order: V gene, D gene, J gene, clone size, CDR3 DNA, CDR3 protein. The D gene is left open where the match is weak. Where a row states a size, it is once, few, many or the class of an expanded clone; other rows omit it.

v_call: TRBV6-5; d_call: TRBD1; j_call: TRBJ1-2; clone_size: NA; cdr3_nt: TGTGCCAGCAGCCCGGGACAGAACTATGGCTACACCTTC; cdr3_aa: CASSPGQNYGYTF
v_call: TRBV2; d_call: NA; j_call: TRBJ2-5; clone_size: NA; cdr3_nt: TGTGCCAGCAATGGGATTGGGGGGGGCTCCCAAGAGACCCAGTACTTC; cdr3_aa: CASNGIGGGSQETQYF
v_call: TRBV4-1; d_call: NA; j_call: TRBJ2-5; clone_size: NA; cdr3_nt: TGCGCCAGCAGCCAAGGGTACAGACAAGAGACCCAGTACTTC; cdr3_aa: CASSQGYRQETQYF
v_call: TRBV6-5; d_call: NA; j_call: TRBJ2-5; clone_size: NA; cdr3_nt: TGTGCCAGCAGTTACAGCGCCGGACAAGAGACCCAGTACTTC; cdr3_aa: CASSYSAGQETQYF
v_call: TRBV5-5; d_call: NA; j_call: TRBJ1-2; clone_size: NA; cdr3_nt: TGTGCCAGCAGCTTGGGTCTGGGGGCTGCCTATGGCTACACCTTC; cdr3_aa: CASSLGLGAAYGYTF
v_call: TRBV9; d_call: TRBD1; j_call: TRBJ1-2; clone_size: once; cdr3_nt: TGTGCCAGCAGCTCCCAAGACAGGGGGGATAACTATGGCTACACCTTC; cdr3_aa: CASSSQDRGDNYGYTF
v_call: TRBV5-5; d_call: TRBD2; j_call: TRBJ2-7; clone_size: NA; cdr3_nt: TGTGCCAGCCAGCTTGGGACTAGCGGGGGAGGCGGGCAGTACTTC; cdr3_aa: CASQLGTSGGGGQYF
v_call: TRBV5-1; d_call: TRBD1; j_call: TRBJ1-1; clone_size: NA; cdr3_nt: TGCGCCAGCAGCTTCGGACAGGACACTGAAGCTTTCTTT; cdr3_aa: CASSFGQDTEAFF
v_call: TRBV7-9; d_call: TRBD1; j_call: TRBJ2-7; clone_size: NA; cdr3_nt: TGTGCCAGCAGCCCCGGACAGGGAAGGAGCGAGCAGTACTTC; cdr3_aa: CASSPGQGRSEQYF
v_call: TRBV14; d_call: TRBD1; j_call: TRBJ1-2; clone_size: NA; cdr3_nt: TGTGCCAGCAGCCAATGGACAGGGTTCGGCTACACCTTC; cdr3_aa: CASSQWTGFGYTF
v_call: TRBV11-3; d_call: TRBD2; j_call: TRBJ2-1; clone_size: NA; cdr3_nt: TGTGCCAGCAGCTCTCGGGGTAGCGGGGGCAATGAGCAGTTCTTC; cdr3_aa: CASSSRGSGGNEQFF
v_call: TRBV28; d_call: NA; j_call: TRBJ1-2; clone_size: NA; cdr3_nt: TGTGCCAGCCGGGCAGGGGCAAACTATGGCTACACCTTC; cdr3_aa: CASRAGANYGYTF
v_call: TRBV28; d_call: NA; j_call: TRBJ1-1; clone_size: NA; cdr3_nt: TGTGCCAGCAGTTTAAGTCGAACAGTAGCTTTCTTT; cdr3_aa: CASSLSRTVAFF
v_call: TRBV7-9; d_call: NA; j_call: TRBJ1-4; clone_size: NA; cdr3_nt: TGTGCCAGCAGCTTAGCAGCAACTAATGAAAAACTGTTTTTT; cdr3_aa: CASSLAATNEKLFF
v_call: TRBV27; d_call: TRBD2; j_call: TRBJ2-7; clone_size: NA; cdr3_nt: TGTGCCAGCAGTCCCAGCGGGGGGTCCCCCTACGAGCAGTACTTC; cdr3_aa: CASSPSGGSPYEQYF
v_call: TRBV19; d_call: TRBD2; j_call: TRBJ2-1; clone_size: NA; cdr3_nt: TGTGCCAGTAATTTACTAGCGGGAGGGAAGAATGAGCAGTTCTTC; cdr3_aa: CASNLLAGGKNEQFF
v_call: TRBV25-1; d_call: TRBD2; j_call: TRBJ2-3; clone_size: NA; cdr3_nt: TGTGCCAGCAGCGAAGCGGGGGGAAATACAGATACGCAGTATTTT; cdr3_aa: CASSEAGGNTDTQYF
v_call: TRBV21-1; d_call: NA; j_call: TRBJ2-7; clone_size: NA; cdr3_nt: TGTGCCAGCAGCAAAGGGACAGGGCAGCAGTACTTC; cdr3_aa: CASSKGTGQQYF
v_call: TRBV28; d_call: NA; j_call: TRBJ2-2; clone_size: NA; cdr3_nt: TGTGCCAGCAGTTTACAAACCGGGGAGCTGTTTTTT; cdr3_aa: CASSLQTGELFF
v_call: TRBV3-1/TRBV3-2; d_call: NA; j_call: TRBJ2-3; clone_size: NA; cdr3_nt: TGTGCCAGACGGCGGGCCACAGATACGCAGTATTTT; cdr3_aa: CARRRATDTQYF
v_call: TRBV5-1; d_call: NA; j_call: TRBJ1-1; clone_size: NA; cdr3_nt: TGCGCCAGCAGCTTGTTCAGGTACACTGAAGCTTTCTTT; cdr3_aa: CASSLFRYTEAFF
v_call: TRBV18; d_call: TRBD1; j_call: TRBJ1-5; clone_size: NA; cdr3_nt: TGTGCCAGCTCAACAGATCCGGGACAGGGACTCAATCAGCCCCAGCATTTT; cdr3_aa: CASSTDPGQGLNQPQHF
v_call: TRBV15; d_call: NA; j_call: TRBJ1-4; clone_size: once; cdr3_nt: TGTGCCACCAGCAGAGATCGGGGACCCGTTCCGGGAAAACTGTTTTTT; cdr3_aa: CATSRDRGPVPGKLFF
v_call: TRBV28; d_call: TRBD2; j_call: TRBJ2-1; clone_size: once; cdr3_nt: TGTGCCAGCAGTCGACTAGCGGGGGGGCTTGAGCAGTTCTTC; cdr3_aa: CASSRLAGGLEQFF
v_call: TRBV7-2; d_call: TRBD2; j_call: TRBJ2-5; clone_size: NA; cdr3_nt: TGTGCCAGCAGCGTCGGGGGGGCGCTTGAGACCCAGTACTTC; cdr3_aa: CASSVGGALETQYF
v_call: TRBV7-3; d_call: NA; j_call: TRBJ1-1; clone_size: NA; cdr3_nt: TGTGCCAGCAGCTCCCAATACGGGGCGACAGAAGCTTTCTTT; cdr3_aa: CASSSQYGATEAFF
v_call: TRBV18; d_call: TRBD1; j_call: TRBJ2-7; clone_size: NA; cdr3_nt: TGTGCCAGCTCACTAACGGGACAGGGGTCCTACGAGCAGTACTTC; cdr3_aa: CASSLTGQGSYEQYF
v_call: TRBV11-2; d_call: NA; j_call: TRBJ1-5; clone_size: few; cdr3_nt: TGTGCCAGCAGCCAGGACAGAAACCGCAATCAGCCCCAGCATTTT; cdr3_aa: CASSQDRNRNQPQHF
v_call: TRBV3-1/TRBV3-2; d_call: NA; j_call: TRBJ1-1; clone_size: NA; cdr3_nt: TGTGCCAGCAGCCAGTATTTGATCGTGAACACTGAAGCTTTCTTT; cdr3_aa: CASSQYLIVNTEAFF
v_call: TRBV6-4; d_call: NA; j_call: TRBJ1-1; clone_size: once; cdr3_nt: TGTGCCAGCAGTGAAGAGCCGGGGGCTGAAGCTTTCTTT; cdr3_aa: CASSEEPGAEAFF
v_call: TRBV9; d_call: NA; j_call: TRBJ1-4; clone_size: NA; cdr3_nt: TGTGCCAGCAGCGTAGGAGTGACTAATGAAAAACTGTTTTTT; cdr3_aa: CASSVGVTNEKLFF
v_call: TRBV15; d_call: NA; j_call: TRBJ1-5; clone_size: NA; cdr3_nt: TGTGCCACCAGCAGAGATCCGGCAGGGACTCAGCCCCAGCATTTT; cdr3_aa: CATSRDPAGTQPQHF
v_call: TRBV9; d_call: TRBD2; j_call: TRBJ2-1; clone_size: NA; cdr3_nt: TGTGCCAGCAGCGTAAGTACTAGCGGGAGTACTGGAGAGCAGTTCTTC; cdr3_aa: CASSVSTSGSTGEQFF
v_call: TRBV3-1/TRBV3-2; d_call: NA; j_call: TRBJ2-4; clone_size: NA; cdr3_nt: TGTGCCAGCAGCCCGAGGACAGCCAAAAACATTCAGTACTTC; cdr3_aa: CASSPRTAKNIQYF
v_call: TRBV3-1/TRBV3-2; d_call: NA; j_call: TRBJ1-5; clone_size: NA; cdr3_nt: TGTGCCAGCAGCGGGGGCTGGGGGAATCAGCCCCAGCATTTT; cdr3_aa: CASSGGWGNQPQHF
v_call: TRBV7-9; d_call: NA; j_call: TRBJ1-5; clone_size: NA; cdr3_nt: TGTGCCAGCAGCACCGGTTATAGCAATCAGCCCCAGCATTTT; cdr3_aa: CASSTGYSNQPQHF
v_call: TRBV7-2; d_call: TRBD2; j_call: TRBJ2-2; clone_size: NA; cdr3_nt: TGTGCCAGCAGCCCCCGACTAGCGAGCGGGGAGCTGTTTTTT; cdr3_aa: CASSPRLASGELFF
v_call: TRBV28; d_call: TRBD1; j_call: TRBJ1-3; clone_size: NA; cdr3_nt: TGTGCCAGCAGTCCCGGGGGATCAGGGGGCGGAAACACCATATATTTT; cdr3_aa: CASSPGGSGGGNTIYF
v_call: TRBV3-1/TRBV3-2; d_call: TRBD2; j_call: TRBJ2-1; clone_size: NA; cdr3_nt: TGTGCCAGCAGCCAATCCCTGGGACTAGCGGGAGGGAGCGATGAGCAGTTCTTC; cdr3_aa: CASSQSLGLAGGSDEQFF
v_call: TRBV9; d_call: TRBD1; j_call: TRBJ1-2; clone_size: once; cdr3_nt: TGTGCCAGCAGCGTCGGACAGGGGCAAGCTAACTATGGCTACACCTTC; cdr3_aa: CASSVGQGQANYGYTF
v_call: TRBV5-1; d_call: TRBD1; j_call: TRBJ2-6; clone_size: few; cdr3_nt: TGCGCCAGCAGCCGGACAGGGGGGATCTCTGGGGCCAACGTCCTGACTTTC; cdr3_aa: CASSRTGGISGANVLTF
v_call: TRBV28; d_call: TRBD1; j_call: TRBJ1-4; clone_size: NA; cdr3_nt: TGTGCCAGCAGCCAGGGGGGACAGGGGATCTTAGGTGAAAAACTGTTTTTT; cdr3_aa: CASSQGGQGILGEKLFF
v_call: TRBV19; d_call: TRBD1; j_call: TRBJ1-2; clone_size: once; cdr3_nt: TGTGCCAGTAGTGCACCGGGACAGGCTGCTAACTATGGCTACACCTTC; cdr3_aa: CASSAPGQAANYGYTF